This note documents a single T cell receptor (beta chain) sequence. This clone was detected once. Its antigen specificity is not known. There are no base qualities to consult, and no much larger clone falls within one base. TCR beta chains were amplified from genomic DNA with the immunoSEQ hsTCRB kit. Sequencing of TCR beta libraries was performed on an Illumina MiSeq instrument by the immunoSEQ service. Per the authors' processing: Repertoire data were analyzed using the immunoSEQ Analyzer. In TCRdb, the immuneACCESS table is reduced to in-frame sequences with V and J assigned. These tables do not hold every clone; where another copy was compared, an unresolved V gene accounts for under half, and the others remain unexplained. Clonal size and the V and J genes are those of that table, whereas D and trimming came from the DNA. The sample yields about 45,000 clones; roughly 91% were counted once. The ten largest make up roughly 5% of the sample.

This sample was included in a study of resident and recirculating memory T cells in vitiligo (dated by TCRdb to between 2018 and 2020). For the study in its entirety: The study took epidermis from shave biopsies of two lesional and two nonlesional sites, plus PBMCs, from each of a few stable vitiligo patients for TCR beta sequencing. Samples were homogenized without cell sorting just before genomic DNA extraction with the Qiagen DNeasy Blood & Tissue Kit. The human TCR beta sequencing was designed to test whether specific clones found in lesional vitiligo skin differed from the clones found in nonlesional skin and in blood.

In the germline V gene, CDR1 corresponds to LGHNA and CDR2 to YSLEER. The CDR3 spans 14 residues, from the cysteine through the phenylalanine. Only CDR3 DNA is held: 42 bases, read in frame from base 1. V loses 1 base of germline sequence and J loses 4 bases, and the interval between the two ends is 11 bases. Broad study findings and their caveats: TCR sequences were not found to be conserved across biopsy sites or patients, suggesting that different lesions are infiltrated by different T cell clones, a pattern described as private specificity. By overlap and correlation analysis, no significant repertoire overlap was shown between biopsies, even within a single patient, except for each lesion compared with itself. Mechanistic studies in the future are needed to assess how much the detected T cell clones and the human Trm pools versus Tcm pools each contribute. No unique dominant TCR clone was detected, and variation in clonality was observed among vitiligo lesions.

Vitiligo was considered stable when no change in lesions had been observed over the previous 6 months. To qualify as stable, patients additionally needed to show no confetti depigmentation, which is a clinical sign of active vitiligo. Anyone who had been treated within the previous three months was excluded from the study. PBMCs were isolated from heparinized blood by Ficoll density gradient centrifugation and then flash-frozen. The source of this sequence is a male donor with vitiligo. The chain joins TRBV4-3 to TRBJ2-7; the best D guess is TRBD2, with 7 bases matching. Sequencing was done on a sample of blood. This receptor carries the CDR3 CASSQGGGLYEQYF. The DNA reads as follows: TGCGCCAGCAGCCAAGGGGGGGGGCTGTACGAGCAGTACTTC.